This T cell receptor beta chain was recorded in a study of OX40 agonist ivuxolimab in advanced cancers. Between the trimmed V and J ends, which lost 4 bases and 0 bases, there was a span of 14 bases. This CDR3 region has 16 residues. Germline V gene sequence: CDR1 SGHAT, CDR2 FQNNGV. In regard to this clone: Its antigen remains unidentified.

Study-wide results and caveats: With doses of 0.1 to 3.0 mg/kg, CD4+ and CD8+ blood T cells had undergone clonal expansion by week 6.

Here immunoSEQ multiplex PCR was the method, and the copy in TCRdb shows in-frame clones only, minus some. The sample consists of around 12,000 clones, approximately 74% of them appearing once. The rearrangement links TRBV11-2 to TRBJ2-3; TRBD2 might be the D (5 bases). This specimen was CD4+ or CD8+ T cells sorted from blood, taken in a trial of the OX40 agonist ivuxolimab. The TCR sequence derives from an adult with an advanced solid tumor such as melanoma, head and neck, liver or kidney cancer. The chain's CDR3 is CASSYYLASSTDTQYF. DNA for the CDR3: TGTGCCAGCAGCTACTATTTAGCGTCTAGCACAGATACGCAGTATTTT. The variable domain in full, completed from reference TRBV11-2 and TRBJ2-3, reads EAGVAQSPRYKIIEKRQSVAFWCNPISGHATLYWYQQILGQGPKLLIQFQNNGVVDDSQLPKDRFSAERLKGVDSTLKIQPAKLEDSAVYLCASSYYLASSTDTQYFGPGTRLTVL.